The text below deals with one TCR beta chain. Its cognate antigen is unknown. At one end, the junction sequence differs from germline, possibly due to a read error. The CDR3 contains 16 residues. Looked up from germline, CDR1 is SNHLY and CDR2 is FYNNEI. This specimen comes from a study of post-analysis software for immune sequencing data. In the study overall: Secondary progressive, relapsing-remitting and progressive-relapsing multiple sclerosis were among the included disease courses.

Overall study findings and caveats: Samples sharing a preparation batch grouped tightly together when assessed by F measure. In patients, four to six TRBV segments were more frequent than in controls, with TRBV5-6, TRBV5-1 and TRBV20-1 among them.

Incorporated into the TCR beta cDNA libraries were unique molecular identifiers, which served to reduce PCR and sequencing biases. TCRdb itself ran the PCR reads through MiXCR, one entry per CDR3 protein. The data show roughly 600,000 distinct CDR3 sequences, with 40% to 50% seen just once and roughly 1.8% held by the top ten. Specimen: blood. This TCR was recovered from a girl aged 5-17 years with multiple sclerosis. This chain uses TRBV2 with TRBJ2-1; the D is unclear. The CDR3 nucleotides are TGTGCCAGTAGTGAAACTCGTCGGAGCTCCTACAATGAGCAGTTCTTC. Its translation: CASSETRRSSYNEQFF.